This note documents a single T cell receptor (beta chain) sequence. Its antigen is unknown. Germline CDR1 is SGHNT and CDR2 is YYREEE (reference sequence). V lost 3 bases, J lost 3 bases, and 16 bases lay in between. There are 16 residues in the CDR3. The sample comes from a study of PD-1 blockade in mismatch repair-deficient tumors. Data came from immunoSEQ multiplex PCR; TCRdb stores just in-frame clones and leaves some out. The sample holds more than 9,500 clones, approximately 86% seen once. The study, taken as a whole, reports: Rapid post-treatment expansion, then contraction, generally preceding radiologic response, marked tumor-resident clones.

Time point indicated: roughly 11-day in vitro stimulation with candidate neoantigen peptide 2. Cells were stimulated roughly 10 days with each of roughly 7 ELISpot-reactive neoantigens. This clonotype was obtained from an adult with mismatch repair-deficient cancer. The rearrangement links TRBV5-4 to TRBJ2-1, with D perhaps TRBD2 (6 bases). Sequencing was performed on cells cultured in vitro, taken from a patient treated with pembrolizumab. CDR3 sequence: CASSSHLAVNYNEQFF. The CDR3 nucleotides are TGTGCCAGCAGCTCCCATTTAGCGGTAAACTACAATGAGCAGTTCTTC.